A selection of T cell receptor beta chains follows, all from one sample in a study of T cells after yellow fever vaccination. One entry per CDR3 protein, called by TCRdb with MiXCR from the 5' RACE reads. The sample has around 600,000 distinct CDR3 sequences, 10% to 15% seen once. The source material was PBMCs, sampled on the day of the yellow fever booster vaccination. These TCRs come from a man under 40 who received the YFV17D yellow fever vaccine. CDR3s include the opening cysteine and the closing phenylalanine or tryptophan. A D gene is named only where the DNA matches it firmly.

TRBV29-1,TRBD1,CSGYRGRDEQFF
TRBV5-4,.,CASSSRDMNYNEQFF
TRBV4-3,.,CASAKQRGRTDTQYF
TRBV14,.,CASSQDMDEQYF
TRBV14,.,CASSQHGLADDNEQFF
TRBV5-1,.,CASSLNGAGMNTEAFF
TRBV7-2,.,CASSSTRILNTEAFF
TRBV20-1,.,CSAREPANTEAFF
TRBV15,.,CATSRGASVHEQFF
TRBV10-3,.,CAISMTATYEQYF
TRBV5-1,TRBD2,CASSVASGGGYEQYF
TRBV3-1,.,CASSQVSGTQYF
TRBV19,TRBD1,CASSIKTGPYEQYF
TRBV20-1,TRBD1,CSALGQGGYQPQHF
TRBV5-4,.,CASSIEMGTEAFF
TRBV14,.,CASSQGAANTGELFF
TRBV6-1,TRBD2,CASSAGGPVTDTQYF
TRBV7-2,.,CASSLQGKGTEAFF
TRBV7-6,.,CASSLARFTGRFNQPQHF
TRBV20-1,TRBD1,CSAMGQGAYEQFF
TRBV19,.,CASSISGYTF